One sample yielded the 7 T cell receptor beta chains listed below, sequenced in a study of T cell changes during pregnancy in multiple sclerosis. Sequenced by immunoSEQ multiplex PCR; TCRdb stores in-frame clones only, minus some. The sample shows 57,000 or so clones, approximately 86% of them seen only once. The material sequenced was peripheral blood, taken in the first trimester of pregnancy. These receptors were obtained from a female donor with multiple sclerosis, enrolled in a pregnancy study.

This chain's CDR3 is CASSGTGGNQPQHF. The CDR3 DNA follows: TGTGCCAGTTCCGGGACAGGGGGCAATCAGCCCCAGCATTTT. The rearrangement uses TRBV19 and TRBJ1-5, with TRBD1 matching over 10 bases. The CDR3 covers 14 residues. The germline CDR1 and CDR2 sequences are LNHDA and SQIVND (reference sequence). V dropped 8 bases and J dropped 2; count of bases not matched to a gene: 3.

The chain is built from TRBV19 and TRBJ2-2; unclear D gene. The CDR3 loop spans 13 amino acids. Per the germline V gene, CDR1 is LNHDA and CDR2 is SQIVND (reference sequence). V was trimmed by 6 bases and J by 7 bases, leaving 12 bases between them. The CDR3 loop is CASSSVPSGELFF. DNA for the CDR3: TGTGCCAGTAGCTCCGTACCCAGCGGGGAGCTGTTTTTT.

The rearrangement joins TRBV6-6 to TRBJ1-5; 7 bases are shared with TRBD1. Germline CDR1 MNHNY, CDR2 SVGAGI (reference sequence). V dropped 6 bases and J dropped 7; count of bases not matched to a gene: 15. The CDR3 consists of 16 residues. In DNA form, the CDR3 reads TGTGCCAGCAGAGGCGAGGGGGCGCTTCCAGACCAGCCCCAGCATTTT. Its protein product is CASRGEGALPDQPQHF.

The chain couples TRBV10-2 to TRBJ2-5; a weak D match, TRBD1 (6 bases). Trimming removed 2 bases at V and 3 bases at J, with 13 bases between. The germline gives CDR1 WSHSY, CDR2 SAAADI. This CDR3 spans 15 amino acids. The CDR3 loop reads CASSEQRQAKETQYF. The CDR3 nucleotides are TGCGCCAGCAGTGAGCAGAGACAGGCCAAAGAGACCCAGTACTTC.

The chain is built from TRBV27 and TRBJ2-1, with TRBD2 identical over 10 bases. The trim removed 5 bases at V and 5 bases at J, leaving 6 bases unmatched. The CDR3 is made up of 15 amino acids. Germline values: CDR1 MNHEY, CDR2 SMNVEV (reference sequence). The CDR3 loop reads CASSLWTSGNNEQFF. The CDR3 coding sequence is TGTGCCAGCAGTCTATGGACTAGCGGTAACAATGAGCAGTTCTTC.

The rearrangement joins TRBV4-1 to TRBJ2-2, with 12 bases that match TRBD2. The junction had 6 bases not matched to a gene; V was cut back by 4 bases and J by 3 bases. This CDR3 is 17 amino acids long. The germline CDR1 and CDR2 sequences are MGHRA and YSYEKL. The CDR3 bases are TGCGCCAGCAGCCCCCGATCTAGCGGGAGGGACACCGGGGAGCTGTTTTTT. Its protein is CASSPRSSGRDTGELFF.

The V call is TRBV10-1, the J call TRBJ2-2; 8 nucleotides line up with TRBD1. V was pared by 4 bases and J by 4 bases, with 2 bases of the junction left unmatched. Germline loops: CDR1 WNHNN, CDR2 SYGVQD (reference sequence). The CDR3 covers 14 residues. The CDR3 DNA sequence: TGCGCCAGCAGTGGGACAGGGTCCACCGGGGAGCTGTTTTTT. This gives the protein CASSGTGSTGELFF.